This entry lists 9 T cell receptor beta chains sequenced from one sample in a study of T cell responses to AZD1222 COVID-19 vaccine. The table came from immunoSEQ multiplex PCR; TCRdb's copy has only in-frame clones and leaves some out. Among some 110,000 clones listed, about 86% were seen once. This specimen consisted of peripheral blood, obtained 28 days after the second AZD1222 dose. The receptors derive from an adult who received the AZD1222 COVID-19 vaccine.

This clone was observed once. V usage is TRBV5-4 and J usage is TRBJ1-4; TRBD1 might be the D (6 bases). Looked up from germline, CDR1 is SGHNT and CDR2 is YYREEE (reference sequence). The germline V and J ends were trimmed by 3 bases and 8 bases, with 14 bases remaining between them. This CDR3 is built from 14 residues. The CDR3 sequence is CASSSGQQNEKLFF. Here the CDR3 DNA reads TGTGCCAGCAGCTCGGGACAACAAAACGAAAAACTGTTTTTT.

This clone has just one count. This chain connects TRBV12-3 or TRBV12-4 to TRBJ1-1; tentative D call: TRBD1 (6 bases). V lost 6 bases and J 7 bases, leaving 15 bases between the germline ends. The CDR3 has 13 amino acids. CDR3 protein: CASRKGDVNEAFF. For the CDR3, the DNA is TGTGCCAGCAGAAAGGGGGATGTTAATGAAGCTTTCTTT.

The chain combines TRBV9 with TRBJ2-5, with a tentative D call TRBD2 (7 bases). CDR1 SGDLS and CDR2 YYNGEE come from the germline V gene. Trimming removed 0 bases at V and 1 base at J, with 10 bases between. This CDR3 is 15 amino acids long. This CDR3 is CASSVGRGLQETQYF. For the CDR3, the DNA is TGTGCCAGCAGCGTAGGGCGGGGGCTCCAAGAGACCCAGTACTTC.

The rearrangement joins TRBV3-1 (or the pseudogene TRBV3-2) to TRBJ2-5; the D is unclear. In germline, CDR1 is LGHDT, CDR2 YNNKEL (reference sequence). V was pared by 1 base and J by 5 bases, with 5 bases between. The CDR3 consists of 12 residues. The CDR3 reads CASSQVRETQYF. CDR3 DNA: TGTGCCAGCAGCCAAGTCAGGGAGACCCAGTACTTC.

This clone was seen a single time. This chain joins TRBV5-4 and TRBJ1-4; unclear D gene. This CDR3 contains 14 residues. V was pared by 0 bases and J by 5 bases, with 8 bases between. Germline CDR1 SGHNT, CDR2 YYREEE (reference sequence). CDR3 nucleotide sequence: TGTGCCAGCAGCTTGGACCAGTCAAATGAAAAACTGTTTTTT. It yields the protein CASSLDQSNEKLFF.

This sequence joins TRBV24-1 and TRBJ2-5; 7 bases map to TRBD1. V lost 3 bases, J lost 2 bases, and 5 bases stayed unmatched. Looked up from germline, CDR1 is KGHDR and CDR2 is SFDVKD. This CDR3 spans 15 amino acids. CDR3 nucleotides: TGTGCCACCAGTGATAAGGGGGCGGATCAAGAGACCCAGTACTTC. This sequence encodes CATSDKGADQETQYF.

This chain connects TRBV7-2 to TRBJ1-2, with D possibly matching TRBD1 (6 bases). Germline CDR1 and CDR2: SGHTA and FQGNSA. The CDR3 is 14 residues long. V gave up 5 bases and J gave up 4 bases, with 14 bases separating them. In DNA form, the CDR3 reads TGTGCCAGCAGCGGAACAGGGAAAATCTATGGCTACACCTTC. Its translation is CASSGTGKIYGYTF.

This chain uses TRBV7-2 with TRBJ1-1; D remains unclear. The CDR3 is 14 amino acids. Germline CDR1 SGHTA, CDR2 FQGNSA. Trimming pared 5 bases from V and 4 bases from J, leaving 14 bases between. This CDR3 reads CASSLLRVGTEAFF. CDR3 sequence (DNA): TGTGCCAGCAGCCTACTCCGGGTCGGCACTGAAGCTTTCTTT. The full variable domain, with the rest looked up from reference TRBV7-2 and TRBJ1-1, is GAGVSQSPSNKVTEKGKDVELRCDPISGHTALYWYRQSLGQGLEFLIYFQGNSAPDKSGLPSDRFSAERTGGSVSTLTIQRTQQEDSAVYLCASSLLRVGTEAFFGQGTRLTVV.

The CDR3 reads CSVDSGTGGLETQYF. For the CDR3, the DNA is TGCAGCGTTGACTCCGGGACAGGAGGATTGGAGACCCAGTACTTC. The chain combines TRBV29-1 with TRBJ2-5; 8 positions agree with TRBD1. CDR3 length equals 15 residues. J lost 5 bases, V lost 3 bases, and 11 bases had no gene match. Germline CDR1 SQVTM, CDR2 ANQGSEA.